This T cell receptor beta chain was profiled in a study of cytomegalovirus exposure and HLA in healthy donors. Study-wide results and caveats: In an earlier analysis, in some 600 donors, most V segments appeared productive either ~90% or ~30% of the time.

Of note for this clone: No antigen is known for it.

From germline, CDR1 is SGHTA and CDR2 FQGTGA. V was cut by 5 bases and J by 1 base, with 8 bases left in between. CDR3 length: 13 residues. Use of 60 Vbeta and 13 Jbeta primers characterized the PCR. Assay: immunoSEQ multiplex PCR; the TCRdb copy retains only in-frame clones and omits some. Among 90,000 to 100,000 clones, about two thirds were seen once, and the ten largest hold 0.95% to 1.5%. V gene TRBV7-3 combines with J gene TRBJ1-1; D not certain. The receptor was derived from a female donor in good health and CMV-seronegative. The sample comprised PBMCs. The CDR3 sequence: CASSRETNTEAFF. CDR3 sequence (DNA): TGTGCCAGCAGCCGGGAGACGAACACTGAAGCTTTCTTT.